Given below is one TCR beta chain in context. Its antigen remains unknown. Using immunoSEQ multiplex PCR, the repertoire was profiled, and TCRdb retains in-frame clones only, with some absent. The data contain about a million clones, around 76% of them singletons. The data belong to a study of shared clonotypes between healthy human individuals. General study results and limits: The study found lower generation probabilities in non-shared clonotypes than in those shared by all four donors.

This CDR3 has 17 amino acids. The V end lost 4 bases, the J end lost 7 bases, and 26 bases lay between the germline ends. Germline V gene sequence: CDR1 SGDLS, CDR2 YYNGEE. Sequencing input: memory CD4+ T cells sorted from blood. As to subset: CD45RA-negative fraction. The rearrangement uses TRBV9 and TRBJ1-2; D gene unclear. This receptor was taken from a man aged 18 to 30 in good health. CDR3 in DNA: TGTGCCAGCAGCCCCCGGAGCGTTGGAGGGAAAGTAGGTGGCTACACCTTC. Its translation: CASSPRSVGGKVGGYTF.